The next 22 T cell receptor beta chains were all read from a single sample in a study of cytomegalovirus exposure and HLA in healthy donors. The PCR contained 60 Vbeta and 13 Jbeta primers. Profiling relied on immunoSEQ multiplex PCR, and the TCRdb table lists in-frame clones only, not all of them. The sample includes fewer than 150,000 clones. The sample was PBMCs. The receptor source for this set is a man between 40 and 49 years old in good health and CMV-seronegative.

The chain recombines TRBV6-5 with TRBJ1-2; unclear D gene. The CDR3 length is 13 residues. V dropped 6 bases and J dropped 4 bases, with 12 bases sitting between them. CDR1 is MNHEY, CDR2 SVGAGI, per germline. CDR3 sequence: CASRTPGFYGYTF. The CDR3 region has the DNA TGTGCCAGCAGAACACCAGGATTCTATGGCTACACCTTC.

This chain joins TRBV7-2 and TRBJ2-5; TRBD2 matches at 12 bases. CDR1 and CDR2 (germline): SGHTA, FQGNSA. The CDR3 is made up of 14 amino acids. With 1 base clipped from V and 11 bases from J, the junction kept 5 bases outside the gene matches. For the CDR3, the DNA is TGTGCCAGCAGCTTAGAACTAGCGGGGGGAATACAGTACTTC. Translated: CASSLELAGGIQYF.

The rearrangement joins TRBV27 to TRBJ2-5, with D hard to call. CDR3 length equals 10 residues. Trimming took off 5 bases at V and 4 bases at J, with 2 bases between the two ends. CDR1 MNHEY and CDR2 SMNVEV come from the germline V gene (reference sequence). This CDR3 is CASSLETQYF. CDR3 nucleotide sequence: TGTGCCAGCAGTCTAGAGACCCAGTACTTC.

The chain has TRBV29-1 and TRBJ1-2, with D possibly matching TRBD1 (6 bases). The CDR3 runs 13 residues. Germline V gene sequence: CDR1 SQVTM, CDR2 ANQGSEA. V was shortened by 3 bases and J by 3 bases, with 11 bases between the two germline ends. The chain's CDR3 is CSVEEGGHYGYTF. The CDR3 bases are TGCAGCGTTGAGGAAGGGGGTCACTATGGCTACACCTTC.

The rearrangement uses TRBV5-6 and TRBJ1-5; 10 bases are a match to TRBD1. The CDR3 has 15 residues. Unmatched junction bases numbered 7, after V lost 4 bases and J lost 6 bases. CDR1 SGHDT and CDR2 YYEEEE come from the germline V gene. The CDR3 spells CASSEGTGEAQPQHF. DNA of the CDR3: TGTGCCAGCAGCGAGGGGACAGGGGAGGCTCAGCCCCAGCATTTT.

This sequence joins TRBV7-9 and TRBJ2-3; 8 bases are shared with TRBD2. The V and J ends lost 6 bases and 4 bases, in that order; junction bases with no gene match: 12. Germline lookup yields CDR1 SEHNR and CDR2 FQNEAQ (reference sequence). The CDR3 sequence is 16 residues long. The CDR3 coding sequence is TGTGCCAGCAGGACCTCGGGCGGGGGGAGCGCAGATACGCAGTATTTT. Translating gives CASRTSGGGSADTQYF.

The chain employs TRBV6-6 and TRBJ1-2; 12 bases match TRBD1. From germline, CDR1 is MNHNY and CDR2 SVGAGI (reference sequence). With V trimmed by 6 bases and J by 2 bases, 7 bases remained unmatched. The CDR3 runs 16 residues. CDR3 DNA: TGTGCCAGCAGAAAAGGTGGGACAGGGGGCAACTATGGCTACACCTTC. This encodes CASRKGGTGGNYGYTF.

J is TRBJ1-1 and V is TRBV5-5, with TRBD1 as a possible D gene (6 bases). The CDR3 sequence is 17 residues long. Trimming removed 1 base at V and 2 bases at J, with 18 bases between. Germline V gives CDR1 SGHKS, CDR2 YYEKEE (reference sequence). The CDR3: CASSLRDWGPTNTEAFF. DNA for the CDR3: TGTGCCAGCAGCTTGAGGGATTGGGGGCCTACCAACACTGAAGCTTTCTTT.

This sequence joins TRBV7-3 and TRBJ2-1, with TRBD2 matching over 9 bases. The CDR3 sequence is 15 residues long. V gave up 1 base and J gave up 10 bases; unmatched junction bases: 8. Per germline, CDR1 SGHTA and CDR2 FQGTGA. CDR3 coding DNA: TGTGCCAGCAGCTTAATGGGCGGGGGGGCCACCGAGCAGTTCTTC. This gives the protein CASSLMGGGATEQFF.

This chain connects TRBV14 to TRBJ2-5; TRBD1 aligns across 8 bases. Per the germline V gene, CDR1 is SGHDN and CDR2 is FVKESK. The CDR3 is 17 residues long. Trimming removed 3 bases from V and 5 bases from J; junction bases left unmatched: 14. The chain's CDR3 is CASSHRGTGLNRETQYF. The CDR3 coding sequence is TGTGCCAGCAGCCATAGGGGGACAGGCTTAAATCGGGAGACCCAGTACTTC.

J is TRBJ2-7 and V is TRBV7-2, with D perhaps matching TRBD1 (5 bases). CDR1 is SGHTA and CDR2 is FQGNSA in the germline V gene. Trimming cost V 2 bases and J 6 bases, with 14 bases left between them. This CDR3 comprises 14 residues. The CDR3 DNA reads TGTGCCAGCAGCTTATCTTCAGGGAAAGGCGAGCAGTACTTC. Its protein is CASSLSSGKGEQYF.

The CDR3 sequence is CSVTVNRGSGTGELFF. In nucleotides, the CDR3 is TGCAGCGTCACGGTCAACAGGGGGTCGGGGACCGGGGAGCTGTTTTTT. The chain uses TRBV29-1 and TRBJ2-2; 8 positions match TRBD1. Per the germline V gene, CDR1 is SQVTM and CDR2 is ANQGSEA. This CDR3 is 16 amino acids long. V shed 6 bases, J shed 5 bases, and the junction held 14 bases outside the gene matches.

About this clone itself: This same CDR3 is encoded by further DNA sequences in the sample. The chain carries TRBV5-6 and TRBJ2-7; TRBD1 is a possible D gene (6 bases). This CDR3 is 15 amino acids long. V gave up 3 bases and J gave up 4 bases, with 17 bases separating them. From germline, CDR1 is SGHDT and CDR2 YYEEEE. This CDR3 reads CASSSPDRPRYEQYF. The CDR3 nucleotides are TGTGCCAGCAGCTCACCGGACAGACCTCGGTACGAGCAGTACTTC.

Worth noting for this clone: The same CDR3 is also encoded by other DNA sequences in this sample. The chain is built from TRBV5-1 and TRBJ2-7, with TRBD1 matching over 11 bases. V trimming: 4 bases; J trimming: 3 bases; junction bases outside the gene matches: 3. The germline V gene encodes CDR1 SGHRS and CDR2 YFSETQ. This CDR3 has 14 residues. The CDR3 DNA sequence: TGCGCCAGCAGCCTGGGGACAGGGGGCTACGAGCAGTACTTC. Translating gives CASSLGTGGYEQYF.

V and J are TRBV4-1 and TRBJ2-3, with 8 bases lining up with TRBD2. With V trimmed by 0 bases and J by 4 bases, 9 bases remained unmatched. CDR1 is MGHRA and CDR2 is YSYEKL in the germline V gene. This CDR3 is built from 17 residues. The CDR3 nucleotides are TGCGCCAGCAGCCAAGATATGGGACTAGGGGCACCAGATACGCAGTATTTT. It codes for CASSQDMGLGAPDTQYF.

V is TRBV7-2 and J is TRBJ1-3; D is possibly TRBD1 (6 bases). V lost 5 bases and J 2 bases, leaving 10 bases between the germline ends. The germline CDR1 and CDR2 sequences are SGHTA and FQGNSA. This CDR3 is 14 amino acids long. The CDR3, as DNA: TGTGCCAGCAGCCCCGGGGGGCCTGGAAACACCATATATTTT. Protein product: CASSPGGPGNTIYF.

The CDR3 loop reads CASSQGAGRNTEAFF. The CDR3 region has the DNA TGCGCCAGCAGCCAAGGGGCAGGCCGTAACACTGAAGCTTTCTTT. The chain uses TRBV4-1 and TRBJ1-1; the D is unclear. The CDR3 consists of 15 residues. Trimming removed 1 base from V and 2 bases from J, with 11 bases in between. CDR1 MGHRA and CDR2 YSYEKL come from the germline V gene.

This chain uses TRBV6-6 with TRBJ1-2; D is ambiguous. Germline V CDR1 and CDR2: MNHNY, SVGAGI (reference sequence). The V and J ends lost 4 bases and 8 bases respectively, with 14 bases between them. This CDR3 contains 13 residues. The CDR3 loop reads CASSLEGSRGYTF. For the CDR3, the DNA is TGTGCCAGCAGTTTAGAAGGGAGCCGCGGCTACACCTTC.

This sequence joins TRBV2 and TRBJ2-7; TRBD1 matches at 8 bases. Germline V gives CDR1 SNHLY, CDR2 FYNNEI. V lost 3 bases to trimming and J lost 3 bases; unmatched junction nucleotides: 4. The CDR3 is 14 amino acids. The CDR3 protein is CASSDRTGYYEQYF. The CDR3 region has the DNA TGTGCCAGCAGTGACAGGACAGGGTACTACGAGCAGTACTTC.

The CDR3 coding sequence is TGTGCCAGCAGCCCCACACGGCGGACCGGGGAGCTGTTTTTT. Translating it yields CASSPTRRTGELFF. The V and J genes are TRBV6-5 and TRBJ2-2, with unresolved D. Germline lookup yields CDR1 MNHEY and CDR2 SVGAGI. The CDR3 has 14 residues. Trimming cost V 6 bases and J 5 bases, with 13 bases left between them.

The rearrangement links TRBV2 to TRBJ1-2; TRBD1 matches at 8 bases. The trim removed 7 bases at V and 2 bases at J, leaving 3 bases unmatched. The CDR3 extends over 13 amino acids. The germline gives CDR1 SNHLY, CDR2 FYNNEI. The CDR3 DNA is TGTGCCAGCACTTGGACAGGGAACTATGGCTACACCTTC. Translating gives CASTWTGNYGYTF.

The chain joins TRBV6-5 to TRBJ1-2; D is perhaps TRBD1 (6 bases). The CDR3 consists of 13 residues. Trimming took off 0 bases at V and 8 bases at J, with 10 bases between the two ends. Germline CDR1 and CDR2: MNHEY and SVGAGI. This CDR3 is CASSYSRDTGYTF. CDR3 in DNA: TGTGCCAGCAGTTACTCGAGGGACACCGGCTACACCTTC.